This T cell receptor beta chain was captured by sequencing in a study of regulatory T cells in long-lasting Graves disease. Relying on iRepertoire HTBI primers and Arm-PCR of CDR3 regions, the team built TCR beta libraries. TCRdb re-analysed the multiplex PCR reads in MiXCR, keeping a single row per CDR3 protein. The data contain approximately 290,000 distinct CDR3 sequences, roughly a fifth of them singletons. Stated time point: persistent/refractory GD, antithyroid drugs over 5 years with positive TRAb. Extracted RNA from PBMCs served as the source of the TCR library. This clonotype was seen at least ten times. The source material was peripheral blood mononuclear cells (PBMCs), sampled when the disease was refractory, from a patient treated with antithyroid drugs. The source of this sequence is a female donor with Graves disease.

CDR3 amino acids: CASSVSGVAETQYF. In DNA, the CDR3 is TGTGCCAGCAGCGTATCTGGGGTCGCAGAGACCCAGTACTTC. The rearrangement links TRBV9 to TRBJ2-5; D remains ambiguous. The V gene's germline CDR1 is SGDLS and CDR2 YYNGEE. The V gene lost 1 base and the J gene lost 4 bases, with 11 bases spanning the gap. The CDR3 spans 14 residues.